This T cell receptor (beta chain) comes out of a study of blood T cell repertoires in COVID-19. For the study at large: T cells, B-cell-depleted T cells, or PBMCs provided the cDNA or gDNA that served as material.

Those who participated ranged in age from roughly 18 to 100 years and resided in 20 to 25 US areas. Clinical history as reported by participants underpinned cohort assignment. All recovered Cohort 3 donors got two negative PCRs, got clearance, or saw symptom resolution. The repertoire was sequenced with immunoSEQ multiplex PCR; TCRdb's copy has only in-frame clones and lacks some. Among around 130,000 clones listed, around four fifths were seen once. CDR3 length: 14 amino acids. V shed 3 bases and J shed 7 bases, with 16 bases lying between them. Germline lookup yields CDR1 SGHRS and CDR2 YFSETQ. In its sample, this clone was seen a few times.

The chain has TRBV5-1 and TRBJ1-2; TRBD1 is a possible D gene (5 bases). Sequenced material: PBMCs or T cells enriched from blood (not recorded which). The receptor was derived from a man aged 30 to 39 who had recovered from COVID-19. CDR3 DNA sequence: TGCGCCAGCAGCTCAACCAAGGACAATCCTGGCTACACCTTC. It is translated as CASSSTKDNPGYTF.